Described below is a single T cell receptor (beta chain) sequence and its context. In terms of age and location, participants ranged from roughly 18 to 89 years and lived in fewer than 30 US areas. Participants were placed into cohorts based on the clinical history they reported. The CDR3 consists of 15 residues. The germline V gene encodes CDR1 KGHSH and CDR2 LQKENI. V was clipped by 0 bases and J by 2 bases, with 7 bases between them. This specimen belongs to a study of blood T cell repertoires in COVID-19. At the level of the study: There were acute and convalescent COVID-19 samples, and they came from the United States, Italy and Spain.

TCRdb's table, derived via immunoSEQ multiplex PCR, lists solely in-frame clones and lacks some. The table lists 150,000 to 200,000 clones, over 70% of them singletons. The material sequenced was PBMCs or T cells enriched from blood (not recorded which). The source is a woman aged 40 to 50 with acute COVID-19. The J gene is TRBJ1-4, the V gene TRBV18; D perhaps matches TRBD1 (5 bases). The CDR3 sequence is CASSPPGATNEKLFF. In nucleotides, the CDR3 is TGTGCCAGCTCACCACCTGGGGCGACTAATGAAAAACTGTTTTTT.